These T cell receptor beta chains were read from a single sample in a study of cytotoxic CD8 clonotypes in ibrutinib-treated CLL. Assay: immunoSEQ multiplex PCR; the TCRdb copy retains only in-frame clones and omits some. This sample carries fewer than 50,000 clones, almost 70% of them seen once, and the ten largest clones take about 14%. The sample here was PBMCs, taken after 12 months of ibrutinib treatment. These receptors were taken from a human donor with chronic lymphocytic leukemia. Each CDR3 is given with its conserved first and last residue. The D gene is left open where the match is weak. Clone size appears in some rows only: once, few, many, or a class for an expanded clone.

CDR3 protein | CDR3 DNA | V gene | D gene | J gene | clone size
CAPPTGINQPQHF | TGCGCCCCCCCCACAGGGATCAATCAGCCCCAGCATTTT | TRBV5-1 | - | TRBJ1-5 | -
CASSQIKLANTGELFF | TGCGCCAGCAGCCAAATAAAACTAGCGAACACCGGGGAGCTGTTTTTT | TRBV4-1 | - | TRBJ2-2 | few
CASSPPRGQGSLTDTQYF | TGTGCCAGCTCACCACCGCGAGGCCAGGGCTCCCTCACAGATACGCAGTATTTT | TRBV18 | - | TRBJ2-3 | -
CASSLYPYPRTGNEQFF | TGTGCCAGCAGTTTATACCCCTACCCTCGGACAGGCAATGAGCAGTTCTTC | TRBV27 | TRBD1 | TRBJ2-1 | few
CASRDTGAGEKLFF | TGTGCCAGCAGGGATACAGGGGCGGGAGAAAAACTGTTTTTT | TRBV2 | TRBD1 | TRBJ1-4 | few
CASSLEVGEQYF | TGTGCCAGCAGCTTGGAGGTCGGCGAGCAGTACTTC | TRBV5-4 | - | TRBJ2-7 | -
CATSRGRGADSPLHF | TGTGCCACCAGCAGAGGTCGGGGGGCCGATTCACCCCTCCACTTT | TRBV15 | - | TRBJ1-6 | once
CASSYRVRETQYF | TGTGCCAGCAGTTACAGGGTACGGGAGACCCAGTACTTC | TRBV6-5 | - | TRBJ2-5 | -
CASSPNRFGANVLTF | TGTGCCAGCAGCCCGAACAGGTTCGGGGCCAACGTCCTGACTTTC | TRBV7-3 | - | TRBJ2-6 | -
CASSLGLADTGELFF | TGTGCCAGCAGCTTGGGGCTAGCGGACACCGGGGAGCTGTTTTTT | TRBV5-8 | TRBD2 | TRBJ2-2 | -
CASSSHPGLAGTSNYNEQFF | TGTGCCAGCAGCTCACACCCGGGACTAGCGGGGACCTCGAACTACAATGAGCAGTTCTTC | TRBV7-8 | TRBD2 | TRBJ2-1 | few
CASRANPGVSDEQYF | TGTGCCAGCAGGGCAAACCCAGGCGTATCTGACGAGCAGTACTTC | TRBV28 | - | TRBJ2-7 | -
CASSLSGTGIFYGYTF | TGTGCCAGCAGCTTATCCGGGACAGGAATTTTCTATGGCTACACCTTC | TRBV7-2 | TRBD1 | TRBJ1-2 | -
CASSPRGVGTEAFF | TGTGCCAGCAGTCCCCGAGGGGTAGGGACTGAAGCTTTCTTT | TRBV6-5 | - | TRBJ1-1 | -
CASSLNRGLTPFEQYF | TGTGCCAGCAGTTTAAATAGAGGGCTCACACCTTTCGAGCAGTACTTC | TRBV27 | - | TRBJ2-7 | -
CASSQPGAENTEAFF | TGTGCCAGCAGTCAACCCGGGGCAGAAAACACTGAAGCTTTCTTT | TRBV7-9 | - | TRBJ1-1 | -
CASSRTGLSYEQYF | TGTGCCAGCAGCCGGACAGGGTTATCCTACGAGCAGTACTTC | TRBV25-1 | TRBD1 | TRBJ2-7 | -
CASSSQGWRNTEAFF | TGTGCCAGCAGTTCGCAGGGTTGGCGGAACACTGAAGCTTTCTTT | TRBV28 | - | TRBJ1-1 | -
CATRGPSSNEQFF | TGTGCCACCAGGGGGCCATCCAGCAATGAGCAGTTCTTC | TRBV27 | TRBD1 | TRBJ2-1 | -
CASSFGIAGLEETQYF | TGTGCCAGCAGCTTCGGAATAGCGGGACTGGAGGAGACCCAGTACTTC | TRBV7-6 | TRBD2 | TRBJ2-5 | few
CASSQGPQLNTEAFF | TGTGCCAGCAGTCAGGGTCCCCAGCTTAACACTGAAGCTTTCTTT | TRBV27 | - | TRBJ1-1 | -
CASSWGAGNQPQHF | TGTGCCAGCAGTTGGGGCGCGGGCAATCAGCCCCAGCATTTT | TRBV6-1 | - | TRBJ1-5 | -
CASRLAGDTQYF | TGTGCCAGTAGACTAGCGGGAGATACGCAGTATTTT | TRBV19 | TRBD2 | TRBJ2-3 | -
CASSPGTTNYGYTF | TGTGCCAGTAGTCCCGGGACAACCAACTATGGCTACACCTTC | TRBV19 | - | TRBJ1-2 | few
CASRGSIPQGSDYGYTF | TGCGCCAGCAGAGGCTCTATCCCGCAGGGCTCCGACTATGGCTACACCTTC | TRBV10-1 | - | TRBJ1-2 | -
CASSATSGSLQVDEQFF | TGTGCCAGCAGCGCGACTAGCGGGAGCCTTCAGGTAGATGAGCAGTTCTTC | TRBV11-3 | TRBD2 | TRBJ2-1 | -
CASSLDRADTQYF | TGTGCCAGCAGCTTAGACCGGGCAGATACGCAGTATTTT | TRBV11-2 | - | TRBJ2-3 | -
CASSLEAHADGAFF | TGTGCCAGCAGCTTAGAAGCTCACGCCGACGGAGCTTTCTTT | TRBV7-8 | - | TRBJ1-1 | -
CASSLGTGWAFF | TGTGCCAGCAGTTTAGGGACAGGGTGGGCTTTCTTT | TRBV28 | TRBD1 | TRBJ1-1 | -
CASSRVPNEKLFF | TGTGCCAGCAGTCGGGTTCCTAATGAAAAACTGTTTTTT | TRBV6-5 | - | TRBJ1-4 | -
CASSEVAGGPSETQYF | TGTGCCAGCAGTGAAGTTGCGGGAGGGCCCTCAGAGACCCAGTACTTC | TRBV6-1 | TRBD2 | TRBJ2-5 | -
CASSTPGTSDKYF | TGTGCCAGCAGCACCCCCGGGACTAGCGACAAGTACTTC | TRBV7-8 | TRBD2 | TRBJ2-4 | -
CASSLEGSTDTQYF | TGTGCCAGCAGCTTAGAGGGGAGCACAGATACGCAGTATTTT | TRBV7-8 | - | TRBJ2-3 | -
CASSLVAGVSGELFF | TGTGCCAGCAGTTTAGTAGCGGGAGTGTCTGGGGAGCTGTTTTTT | TRBV27 | TRBD2 | TRBJ2-2 | -
CASSLAPAVAGDPYEQYF | TGTGCCAGCAGCTTAGCCCCTGCGGTAGCGGGAGACCCCTACGAGCAGTACTTC | TRBV7-2 | TRBD2 | TRBJ2-7 | -
CASSPSSYEQYF | TGTGCCAGCAGTCCAAGCTCCTACGAGCAGTACTTC | TRBV11-1 | - | TRBJ2-7 | -
CAWRPPARDFRNTEAFF | TGTGCCTGGAGGCCCCCGGCAAGGGACTTTCGGAACACTGAAGCTTTCTTT | TRBV30 | - | TRBJ1-1 | -
CASTLGWGGWNEQFF | TGTGCCAGTACCCTAGGGTGGGGCGGGTGGAATGAGCAGTTCTTC | TRBV19 | - | TRBJ2-1 | -
CASSIVHRFSYEQYF | TGTGCCAGTAGTATAGTTCACAGGTTCTCCTACGAGCAGTACTTC | TRBV19 | - | TRBJ2-7 | -
CASSEFVVSYEQYF | TGTGCCAGCAGTGAATTCGTGGTCTCCTACGAGCAGTACTTC | TRBV6-1 | - | TRBJ2-7 | -
CASSDRGTGELFF | TGTGCCAGCAGTGACCGGGGAACCGGGGAGCTGTTTTTT | TRBV6-4 | - | TRBJ2-2 | once
CASSEMAAATIYF | TGTGCCAGCAGTGAAATGGCAGCAGCCACCATATATTTT | TRBV6-1 | - | TRBJ1-3 | -